The source of this T cell receptor (beta chain) is a study of vaccination and CD4 T cells after COVID-19. Turning to the study itself: The makeup of the convalescents was six males and four females, two of them Hispanic. Stimuli were overlapping spike peptide pools of SARS-CoV-2 and three common cold coronaviruses (HCoV-NL63, HCoV-OC43, HCoV-229E).

The Oncomine TCR Beta short-read assay was applied to DNA of cultured CD4+ T cells. TCRdb redid the calling of the PCR reads with MiXCR, one entry per CDR3 protein. Here the sample spans over 20,000 distinct CDR3 sequences, nearly 55% being singletons. Treatment given: approximately nine-day PBMC culture with coronavirus spike peptide pools or control peptides (ViraFEST assay). The germline gives CDR1 SEHNR, CDR2 FQNEAQ (reference sequence). The CDR3 has 15 amino acids. V lost 5 bases, J lost 6 bases, and 2 bases stayed unmatched. This clonotype turned up a few times. Antigen: not known. The gene calls are TRBV7-9 and TRBJ2-3; 16 bases map to TRBD2. Sequencing was performed on CD4+ T cells from blood, cultured in vitro. The source is a human donor who had recovered from COVID-19. The DNA of the CDR3 is TGTGCCAGCAGCACGGGACTAGCGGGAGGGGATACGCAGTATTTT. Residues: CASSTGLAGGDTQYF.